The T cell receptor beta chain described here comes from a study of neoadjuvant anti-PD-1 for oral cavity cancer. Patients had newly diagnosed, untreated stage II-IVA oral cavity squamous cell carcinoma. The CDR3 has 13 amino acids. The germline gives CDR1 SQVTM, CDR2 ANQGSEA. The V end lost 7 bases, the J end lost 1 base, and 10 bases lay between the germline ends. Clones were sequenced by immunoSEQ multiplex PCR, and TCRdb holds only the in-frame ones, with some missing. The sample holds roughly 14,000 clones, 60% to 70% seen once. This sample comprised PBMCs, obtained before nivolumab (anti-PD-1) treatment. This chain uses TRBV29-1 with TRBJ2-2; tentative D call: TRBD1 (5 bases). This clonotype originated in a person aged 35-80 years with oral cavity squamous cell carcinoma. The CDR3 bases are TGCAGCGCCGGACATCTGAACACCGGGGAGCTGTTTTTT. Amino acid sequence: CSAGHLNTGELFF.